Following are 12 T cell receptor beta chains from one sample sequenced in a study of CD8 T cells in Susac syndrome. Random-hexamer reverse transcription was applied to roughly 0.5 to 1 ug RNA. MiXCR was run by TCRdb on the immunoSEQ multiplex PCR reads, yielding one entry per CDR3 protein. The sample comprises 150,000 to 200,000 distinct CDR3 sequences, approximately 95% of which are singletons, and over 0.09% rests with the top ten. The sample was CD4+ T cells from PBMCs. These receptors originate from a human donor with multiple sclerosis.

This chain joins TRBV5-6 and TRBJ2-1; D not resolved. CDR1 and CDR2 (germline): SGHDT, YYEEEE. V lost 0 bases, J lost 6 bases, and 4 bases lay in between. The CDR3 spans 12 residues. In DNA, the CDR3 is TGTGCCAGCAGCTTGGATAGCAATGAGCAGTTCTTC. Protein product: CASSLDSNEQFF.

V usage is TRBV23-1 and J usage is TRBJ1-5; D is perhaps TRBD1 (6 bases). TRBV23-1 is flagged as an ORF with uncertain function. The germline V and J ends were trimmed by 1 base and 7 bases, with 17 bases remaining between them. There are 16 residues in the CDR3. The chain's CDR3 is CASSQWARTVSQPQHF. The CDR3 DNA follows: TGCGCCAGCAGTCAATGGGCCCGGACAGTCTCGCAGCCCCAGCATTTT.

This chain connects TRBV24-1 to TRBJ1-1; possible D gene TRBD1, 5 bases. This CDR3 region has 15 residues. Germline CDR1 reads KGHDR; CDR2 reads SFDVKD. The V and J ends lost 2 bases and 3 bases respectively, with 12 bases between them. CDR3 nucleotides: TGTGCCACCAGTGATTCCCGTCGGGGGGACACTGAAGCTTTCTTT. Translated: CATSDSRRGDTEAFF.

This chain links TRBV2 with TRBJ1-3; D is undetermined. Germline loops: CDR1 SNHLY, CDR2 FYNNEI. This CDR3 has 15 amino acids. Between the trimmed V and J ends, which lost 4 bases and 3 bases, there was a span of 13 bases. The CDR3 loop is CASSAGPAYGNTIYF. CDR3 nucleotide sequence: TGTGCCAGCAGTGCTGGTCCAGCATATGGAAACACCATATATTTT.

The chain uses TRBV20-1 and TRBJ2-1, with TRBD2 matching over 9 bases. V shed 0 bases, J shed 9 bases, and the junction held 9 bases outside the gene matches. The CDR3 length is 15 residues. Germline V gives CDR1 DFQATT, CDR2 SNEGSKA (reference sequence). The CDR3 sequence is CSARDRREGEGEQFF. DNA for the CDR3: TGCAGTGCTAGAGATCGGCGGGAGGGCGAGGGTGAGCAGTTCTTC.

The V and J genes are TRBV9 and TRBJ2-3; tentative D call: TRBD2 (5 bases). V dropped 0 bases and J dropped 2 bases, with 10 bases sitting between them. Germline V CDR1 and CDR2: SGDLS, YYNGEE. This CDR3 is built from 15 residues. CDR3 protein: CASSVEAGLTDTQYF. CDR3 DNA sequence: TGTGCCAGCAGCGTAGAAGCAGGACTCACAGATACGCAGTATTTT.

The V gene is TRBV11-1, the J gene TRBJ2-5; D is perhaps TRBD1 or TRBD2 (5 bases each). The CDR3 sequence is 16 residues long. V was clipped by 6 bases and J by 1 base, with 18 bases between them. Germline loops: CDR1 SGHAT, CDR2 FQDESV (reference sequence). The DNA for the CDR3 is TGTGCCAGCAGTCGGGGCGCTAGACTAAGCCAAGAGACCCAGTACTTC. Translated: CASSRGARLSQETQYF.

V gene TRBV12-3 or TRBV12-4 combines with J gene TRBJ2-5; D remains ambiguous. This CDR3 is built from 15 residues. V was shortened by 6 bases and J by 2 bases, with 16 bases between the two germline ends. The DNA of the CDR3 is TGTGCCAGCAGAACTGGACGGACCCTTCAAGAGACCCAGTACTTC. Its translation: CASRTGRTLQETQYF.

This clonotype showed up just once. The chain joins TRBV7-3 to TRBJ2-1; possibly TRBD2 for D (5 bases). CDR3 length: 17 residues. Germline lookup yields CDR1 SGHTA and CDR2 FQGTGA. The germline V and J ends were trimmed by 5 bases and 0 bases, with 17 bases remaining between them. The CDR3 loop is CASSPPPTTSSYNEQFF. DNA of the CDR3: TGTGCCAGCAGCCCACCACCGACTACCAGCTCCTACAATGAGCAGTTCTTC. Filled out from reference TRBV7-3 and TRBJ2-1, the complete variable domain reads GAGVSQTPSNKVTEKGKYVELRCDPISGHTALYWYRQSLGQGPEFLIYFQGTGAADDSGLPNDRFFAVRPEGSVSTLKIQRTERGDSAVYLCASSPPPTTSSYNEQFFGPGTRLTVL.

The chain is built from TRBV28 and TRBJ2-5; D assignment may be TRBD1 or TRBD2 (5 bases each). V was clipped by 6 bases and J by 2 bases, with 16 bases between them. CDR3 length: 15 residues. Germline CDR1 is MDHEN and CDR2 is SYDVKM. In nucleotides, the CDR3 is TGTGCCAGCAGCATGGGACGGCGATTTCAAGAGACCCAGTACTTC. Translation gives CASSMGRRFQETQYF. The full variable domain, its missing parts supplied by reference TRBV28 and TRBJ2-5, is DVKVTQSSRYLVKRTGEKVFLECVQDMDHENMFWYRQDPGLGLRLIYFSYDVKMKEKGDIPEGYSVSREKKERFSLILESASTNQTSMYLCASSMGRRFQETQYFGPGTRLLVL.

This rearrangement joins TRBV30 to TRBJ1-1, with D perhaps matching TRBD1 (5 bases). There are 12 residues in the CDR3. Germline CDR1 and CDR2: GTSNPN and SVGIG (reference sequence). Trimming shortened V by 4 bases and J by 10 bases, and 16 bases separated the two germline ends. This CDR3 reads CAWKRFGAAAFF. CDR3 bases: TGTGCCTGGAAGCGTTTCGGGGCCGCAGCTTTCTTT. Complete variable domain (other parts from reference TRBV30 and TRBJ1-1): SQTIHQWPATLVQPVGSPLSLECTVEGTSNPNLYWYRQAAGRGLQLLFYSVGIGQISSEVPQNLSASRPQDRQFILSSKKLLLSDSGFYLCAWKRFGAAAFFGQGTRLTVV.

The rearrangement joins TRBV6-2 or TRBV6-3 to TRBJ2-7; D gene unclear. The germline V gene encodes CDR1 MNHEY and CDR2 SVGEGT. This CDR3 has 14 amino acids. V lost 4 bases to trimming and J lost 5 bases, with 15 bases between them. The CDR3 protein is CASSFPILVNEQYF. In nucleotides, the CDR3 is TGTGCCAGCAGTTTCCCCATTCTGGTGAACGAGCAGTACTTC.